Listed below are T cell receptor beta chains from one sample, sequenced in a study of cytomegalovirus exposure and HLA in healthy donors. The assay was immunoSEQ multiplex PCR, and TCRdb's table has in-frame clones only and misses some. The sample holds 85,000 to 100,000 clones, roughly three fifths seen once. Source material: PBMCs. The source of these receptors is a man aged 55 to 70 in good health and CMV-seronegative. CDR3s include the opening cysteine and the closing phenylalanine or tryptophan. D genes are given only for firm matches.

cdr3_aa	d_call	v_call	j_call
CASRNQVGFRSGNTIYF	NA	TRBV28	TRBJ1-3
CASSVVGGGGYTF	NA	TRBV9	TRBJ1-2
CASTLSRGGNTEAFF	NA	TRBV6-6	TRBJ1-1
CAGSGTKIEAFF	NA	TRBV6-5	TRBJ1-1
CAWSNTGSGNTIYF	NA	TRBV30	TRBJ1-3
CASRRDWGQGTYGYTF	TRBD1	TRBV19	TRBJ1-2
CATSRDWAGNSDTQYF	NA	TRBV15	TRBJ2-3
CASSETRPQHF	NA	TRBV2	TRBJ1-5
CASSRSSGSAEQFF	TRBD2	TRBV5-4	TRBJ2-1
CASGLLTSGRGHEQYF	TRBD2	TRBV12-5	TRBJ2-7
CASSLFLFDNFEQYF	NA	TRBV5-4	TRBJ2-7
CARSPARGRNTEAFF	TRBD1	TRBV2	TRBJ1-1
CASSSNTGLDTEAFF	NA	TRBV7-3	TRBJ1-1
CASSAGTGSGEKLFF	TRBD1	TRBV5-6	TRBJ1-4
CASSIATGGSYEQYF	TRBD1	TRBV19	TRBJ2-7
CASSVRWGYTF	NA	TRBV2	TRBJ1-2
CATSVTANSGNTIYF	NA	TRBV15	TRBJ1-3
CASSPWTGTRNTIYF	NA	TRBV5-4	TRBJ1-3
CASSSLFPPGGDTEAFF	NA	TRBV4-1	TRBJ1-1
CASSSLPGQDNSPLHF	TRBD1	TRBV5-1	TRBJ1-6
CASRFTGVSYNEQFF	TRBD1	TRBV6-5	TRBJ2-1
CASEWTGPNNEQFF	NA	TRBV5-6	TRBJ2-1